This T cell receptor beta chain is from a study of regulatory T cells in long-lasting Graves disease. Study-level points and caveats: Persistent patients shared more public clonotypes (about 2,700) than newly diagnosed patients (about 1,000).

TCR beta libraries were built with iRepertoire HTBI primers and Arm-PCR of CDR3 regions. A single record per CDR3 protein comes from TCRdb applying MiXCR to the multiplex PCR reads. The sample has 500,000 or so distinct CDR3 sequences; under 20% are singletons. This clonotype has only a few counts. The antigen is not known. The time point denotes: newly diagnosed GD, antithyroid drugs for less than 3 months. PBMC RNA was the source of the TCR library. Germline lookup yields CDR1 SGDLS and CDR2 YYNGEE. The CDR3 spans 17 residues. V was cut by 3 bases and J by 5 bases, with 21 bases left in between. These data are also associated with another study on T cells in Graves' hyperthyroidism and ophthalmopathy. That study reports: Uncontrolled infection, other autoimmune disease, pregnancy or lactation led to exclusion. The HTBI primer set drove a first-round RT-PCR of the TCR CDR3.

Sequences were derived from peripheral blood mononuclear cells (PBMCs), sampled at new diagnosis, from a patient treated with antithyroid drugs. This receptor was identified in a man aged 40-49 years with Graves disease. The chain has TRBV9 and TRBJ2-1, with D uncertain. The CDR3 region has the DNA TGTGCCAGCAGCGCGTCGGGTAAGAGGCAGTATGACAATGAGCAGTTCTTC. Amino acid sequence: CASSASGKRQYDNEQFF.